This record looks at one T cell receptor beta chain sequence and its context. The sample comes from a study of blood T cell repertoires in COVID-19. Overall study context: Whether acute or convalescent, the COVID-19 samples came from the United States, Italy and Spain.

In the source study's methods: The assay estimated nucleated cells by amplifying reference gene primers. Assay: immunoSEQ multiplex PCR; the TCRdb copy retains only in-frame clones and omits some. The V and J calls and clone size are taken from that table; D and trimming were inferred from the DNA. The sample has fewer than 150,000 clones, approximately 85% seen once; the top ten hold 2.5% to 3%. V was cut by 4 bases and J by 1 base, with 14 bases left in between. Germline CDR1 MDHEN, CDR2 SYDVKM. The CDR3 has 16 residues. This sequence joins TRBV28 and TRBJ1-5; a possible D gene is TRBD1 (5 bases). The receptor was derived from a man over 45 with acute or convalescent COVID-19. The material sequenced was peripheral blood. In DNA, the CDR3 is TGTGCCAGCAGTTCCATATCAGGGTACAGCAATCAGCCCCAGCATTTT. Residues: CASSSISGYSNQPQHF. Complete variable domain (other parts from reference TRBV28 and TRBJ1-5): DVKVTQSSRYLVKRTGEKVFLECVQDMDHENMFWYRQDPGLGLRLIYFSYDVKMKEKGDIPEGYSVSREKKERFSLILESASTNQTSMYLCASSSISGYSNQPQHFGDGTRLSIL.